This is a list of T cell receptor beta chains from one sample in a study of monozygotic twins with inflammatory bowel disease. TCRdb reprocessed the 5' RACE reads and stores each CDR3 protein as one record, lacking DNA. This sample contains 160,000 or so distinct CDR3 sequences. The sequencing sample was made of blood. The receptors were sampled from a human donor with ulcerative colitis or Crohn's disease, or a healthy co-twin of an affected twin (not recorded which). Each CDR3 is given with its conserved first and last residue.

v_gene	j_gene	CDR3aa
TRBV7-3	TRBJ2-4	CASSLSGRNIQYF
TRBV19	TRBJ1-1	CASSTGGGTEAFF
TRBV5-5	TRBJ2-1	CASSLPSGLGFNEQFF
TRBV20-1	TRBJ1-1	CSARSFPPLGEGISAFF
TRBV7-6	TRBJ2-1	CASRRLAGEVEQFF
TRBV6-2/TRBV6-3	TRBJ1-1	CASKGGKRNTEAFF
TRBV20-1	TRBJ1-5	CSAGRAGGGNQPQHF
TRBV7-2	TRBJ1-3	CASSLANTGDTIYF
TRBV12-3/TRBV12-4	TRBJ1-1	CASRRGLNTEAFF
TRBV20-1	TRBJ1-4	CIASLGQGAGEKLFF
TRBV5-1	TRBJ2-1	CASSLRQSSDEQFF
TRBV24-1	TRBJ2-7	CATSDSWDSYEQYF
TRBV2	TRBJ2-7	CASSGLLLYEQYF
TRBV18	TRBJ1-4	CASSPLVRGATNEKLFF
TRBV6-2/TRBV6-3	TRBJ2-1	CASSPDPNEQFF
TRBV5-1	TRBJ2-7	CASSSLGNSYEQYF
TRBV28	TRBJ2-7	CASRLAGGLHSYEQYF
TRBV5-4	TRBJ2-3	CASSPIAGHSTDTQYF
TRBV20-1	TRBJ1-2	CSAPNPQGLNYGYTF
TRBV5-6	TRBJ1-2	CASSGGSGGYTF
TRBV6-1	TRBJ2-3	CASSPQLRETPTDTQYF
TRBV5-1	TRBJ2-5	CASSQAAEETQYF
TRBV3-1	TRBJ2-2	CASSQVGGGTGELFF
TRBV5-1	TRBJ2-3	CASSLASDISTDTQYF
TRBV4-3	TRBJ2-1	CASSLGTSGSYNEQFF
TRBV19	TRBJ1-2	CASSIFGIYGYTF
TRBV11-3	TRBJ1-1	CASSLDPGEAFF
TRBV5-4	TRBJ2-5	CASSLGESKETQYF
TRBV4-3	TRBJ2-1	CASSQDVERETYNEQFF
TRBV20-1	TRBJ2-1	CSASTGGAGNEQFF
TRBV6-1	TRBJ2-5	CASSKGTGGHQETQYF
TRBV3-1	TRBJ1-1	CASSQEEVGNTEAFF
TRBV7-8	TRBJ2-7	CASSLQTSGAYEQYF
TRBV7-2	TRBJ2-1	CASSWKRAGGGEQFF
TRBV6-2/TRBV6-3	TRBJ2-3	CASSPGTSSAFSTDTQYF
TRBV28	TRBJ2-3	CASSTSGLPTTDTQYF
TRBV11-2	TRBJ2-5	CASSFFFGGGAETQYF
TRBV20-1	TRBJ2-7	CSARTYLSYEQYF
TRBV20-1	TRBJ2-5	CSARGDLGETQYF
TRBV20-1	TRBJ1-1	CSANPLTGNAEAFF
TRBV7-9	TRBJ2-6	CASSFSPGQGSSGANVLTF
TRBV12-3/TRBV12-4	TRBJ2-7	CASSFDGHYEQYF
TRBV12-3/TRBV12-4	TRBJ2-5	CASSFSEETQYF
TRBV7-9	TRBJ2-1	CASRVDGSSYNEQFF
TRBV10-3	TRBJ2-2	CAIRDRETGELFF
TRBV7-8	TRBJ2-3	CASSLEDEGDTQYF
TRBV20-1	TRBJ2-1	CSTLGQAYNEQFF
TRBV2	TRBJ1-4	CASSRALRARGVTEKLFF
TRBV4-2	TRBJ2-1	CASSPLPEGDDEQFF
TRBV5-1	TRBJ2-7	CASSLTPGLASFEQYF